Below are 18 T cell receptor beta chains sequenced from a single sample in a study of T cell changes during pregnancy in multiple sclerosis. Using immunoSEQ multiplex PCR, the repertoire was profiled, and TCRdb retains in-frame clones only, with some absent. The sample lists about 48,000 clones, approximately 88% seen once, with around 1.2% in the top ten. The sequencing used CD4+ T cells from peripheral blood mononuclear cells, collected in the second trimester of pregnancy. Receptors originate from a female donor with multiple sclerosis, enrolled in a pregnancy study.

The rearrangement uses TRBV27 and TRBJ2-6; 11 bases are a match to TRBD1. J was trimmed by 1 base and V by 2 bases; bases with no gene match: 4. The V gene's germline CDR1 is MNHEY and CDR2 SMNVEV (reference sequence). The CDR3 is 18 residues long. CDR3 protein: CASSLRTGGASGANVLTF. The CDR3 DNA reads as TGTGCCAGCAGTTTACGGACAGGGGGCGCGTCTGGGGCCAACGTCCTGACTTTC.

This chain connects TRBV19 to TRBJ2-5; 7 bases are a match to TRBD1. CDR1 and CDR2 (germline): LNHDA, SQIVND (reference sequence). Trimming at V came to 1 base and at J to 5 bases, leaving 7 bases not matched to a gene. The CDR3 spans 15 residues. Here the CDR3 reads CASSIGTKTGETQYF. The CDR3 nucleotides read TGTGCCAGTAGTATAGGCACTAAGACAGGGGAGACCCAGTACTTC.

This clone was recorded once. This chain connects TRBV19 to TRBJ2-3, with D perhaps TRBD1 (5 bases). Germline V gene lookup returns CDR1 LNHDA and CDR2 SQIVND (reference sequence). The CDR3 runs to 15 residues. Trimming stripped 5 bases from V and 4 bases from J, with 16 bases between. Here the CDR3 DNA reads TGTGCCAGTAGTCCCCGGGTGCTCAGGGCAGATACGCAGTATTTT. It yields the protein CASSPRVLRADTQYF.

This clone was seen once. The chain is built from TRBV2 and TRBJ1-2; D ambiguous. Between the trimmed V and J ends, which lost 4 bases and 4 bases, there was a span of 13 bases. Germline loops: CDR1 SNHLY, CDR2 FYNNEI. The CDR3 has 14 amino acids. The CDR3 here is CASSVEGVVYGYTF. The DNA for the CDR3 is TGTGCCAGCAGTGTGGAAGGAGTGGTCTATGGCTACACCTTC.

The V gene is TRBV9, the J gene TRBJ2-3, with D perhaps TRBD1 (6 bases). CDR3 size: 14 residues. From germline, CDR1 is SGDLS and CDR2 YYNGEE. Trimming took off 0 bases at V and 3 bases at J, with 8 bases between the two ends. CDR3 sequence (DNA): TGTGCCAGCAGCGTAGACAGGGAGACAGATACGCAGTATTTT. It yields the protein CASSVDRETDTQYF.

The chain recombines TRBV2 with TRBJ1-3; 8 nucleotides line up with TRBD1. Germline assignment: CDR1 SNHLY and CDR2 FYNNEI. Losses at the gene ends were 3 bases for V and 0 bases for J; bases not matched to a gene: 4. CDR3 length: 16 residues. CDR3 in DNA: TGTGCCAGCAGTGACCCAGGGGGCCGCTCTGGAAACACCATATATTTT. As protein: CASSDPGGRSGNTIYF.

For this clone: At one end, the junction sequence differs from germline, possibly due to a read error. The CDR3 sequence is CASSQDRVVDF. The CDR3 DNA is TGTGCCAGCAGCCAAGACAGGGTGGTGGACTTC. V usage is TRBV7-9 and J usage is TRBJ2-7, with 7 bases lining up with TRBD1. This CDR3 region has 11 residues. Germline V CDR1 and CDR2: SEHNR, FQNEAQ (reference sequence).

The chain couples TRBV5-1 to TRBJ2-1; D perhaps matches TRBD2 (5 bases). This CDR3 contains 15 residues. Germline V gene lookup returns CDR1 SGHRS and CDR2 YFSETQ. Trimming left V 0 bases short and J 5 bases short, with 12 bases between. CDR3 sequence reads: CASSLGGAAHNEQFF. The CDR3 bases are TGCGCCAGCAGCTTGGGGGGAGCGGCTCACAATGAGCAGTTCTTC.

The V and J genes are TRBV19 and TRBJ2-1; 9 bases match TRBD1. In germline, CDR1 is LNHDA, CDR2 SQIVND (reference sequence). The CDR3 contains 17 residues. J was trimmed by 8 bases and V by 2 bases; bases with no gene match: 13. The chain's CDR3 is CASSIYLKGQGHHEQFF. The CDR3 coding sequence is TGTGCCAGTAGTATATATCTTAAGGGACAGGGACATCATGAGCAGTTCTTC.

The rearrangement uses TRBV18 and TRBJ1-1; TRBD1 agrees at 7 bases. This CDR3 region has 15 residues. With 8 bases clipped from V and 4 bases from J, the junction kept 13 bases outside the gene matches. Germline V CDR1 and CDR2: KGHSH, LQKENI. CDR3 nucleotides: TGTGCCAGCCGCCTCCAGGGGGGAGTGGGCACTGAAGCTTTCTTT. This gives the protein CASRLQGGVGTEAFF.

This clone was recorded only once. This chain connects TRBV19 to TRBJ2-7, with 10 bases aligning to TRBD2. V lost 1 base to trimming and J lost 1 base; unmatched junction nucleotides: 1. The CDR3 length is 15 residues. Per germline, CDR1 LNHDA and CDR2 SQIVND (reference sequence). CDR3 bases: TGTGCCAGTAGTATAGGGGGACTAGCGTCCTACGAGCAGTACTTC. Its translation is CASSIGGLASYEQYF.

V is TRBV19 and J is TRBJ2-5; possible D gene TRBD1, 5 bases. CDR3 length: 13 residues. V lost 7 bases and J lost 1, with 10 bases in between. Germline V gene lookup returns CDR1 LNHDA and CDR2 SQIVND (reference sequence). CDR3 in DNA: TGTGCCAGTAACCAGGGCAGCCAAGAGACCCAGTACTTC. It codes for CASNQGSQETQYF.

The chain combines TRBV28 with TRBJ1-4, with 7 bases lining up with TRBD1. There are 14 residues in the CDR3. Trimming removed 6 bases from V and 4 bases from J; junction bases left unmatched: 5. From germline, CDR1 is MDHEN and CDR2 SYDVKM. The CDR3 loop reads CASRLDRVNEKLFF. The CDR3 DNA reads as TGTGCCAGCAGATTAGACAGGGTTAATGAAAAACTGTTTTTT. The variable domain in full, with the rest retrieved from reference TRBV28 and TRBJ1-4, is DVKVTQSSRYLVKRTGEKVFLECVQDMDHENMFWYRQDPGLGLRLIYFSYDVKMKEKGDIPEGYSVSREKKERFSLILESASTNQTSMYLCASRLDRVNEKLFFGSGTQLSVL.

The chain combines TRBV12-5 with TRBJ2-7; TRBD1 might be the D (6 bases). The germline V and J ends were trimmed by 1 base and 3 bases, with 7 bases remaining between them. The CDR3 extends over 13 amino acids. Germline-derived CDR1 and CDR2 are LGHNT and FRNRAP. CDR3 in DNA: TGTGCTAGTGGTTTGGGGACAGTCTACGAGCAGTACTTC. The encoded protein is CASGLGTVYEQYF.

The gene calls are TRBV5-1 and TRBJ2-1, with a tentative D call TRBD2 (6 bases). V lost 4 bases and J 8 bases, leaving 22 bases between the germline ends. Germline values: CDR1 SGHRS, CDR2 YFSETQ. This CDR3 has 16 amino acids. The CDR3 sequence: CASSLRTMTSRDEQFF. The CDR3 DNA is TGCGCCAGCAGCCTGAGGACGATGACTAGTAGGGATGAGCAGTTCTTC. The full variable domain, with the rest looked up from reference TRBV5-1 and TRBJ2-1, is KAGVTQTPRYLIKTRGQQVTLSCSPISGHRSVSWYQQTPGQGLQFLFEYFSETQRNKGNFPGRFSGRQFSNSRSEMNVSTLELGDSALYLCASSLRTMTSRDEQFFGPGTRLTVL.

This chain joins TRBV9 and TRBJ2-3; tentatively, D is TRBD2 (6 bases). V lost 2 bases and J 0 bases, leaving 10 bases between the germline ends. CDR3 length: 15 residues. Germline CDR1 SGDLS, CDR2 YYNGEE. CDR3 in amino acids: CASSVSGRSTDTQYF. CDR3 coding DNA: TGTGCCAGCAGCGTTTCCGGGAGAAGCACAGATACGCAGTATTTT.

The J gene is TRBJ2-7, the V gene TRBV28; D is unclear. The CDR3 extends over 12 amino acids. The V end was cut by 4 bases, the J end by 6 bases, with 10 bases between. Per the germline V gene, CDR1 is MDHEN and CDR2 is SYDVKM. For the CDR3, the DNA is TGTGCCAGCAGTTCCCAATTCGGCGAGCAGTACTTC. Protein product: CASSSQFGEQYF.

The gene calls are TRBV5-1 and TRBJ2-7, with D unresolved. V lost 0 bases and J lost 2, with 3 bases in between. CDR3 length: 12 residues. Looked up from germline, CDR1 is SGHRS and CDR2 is YFSETQ. CDR3 in amino acids: CASSLDTYEQYF. The DNA for the CDR3 is TGCGCCAGCAGCTTGGACACCTACGAGCAGTACTTC.